The clone carrying this TCR beta chain turned up a few times. Its antigen is not known. The CDR3 has 15 amino acids. Germline V gives CDR1 SGHAT, CDR2 FQDESV (reference sequence). The germline V and J ends were trimmed by 3 bases and 7 bases, with 18 bases remaining between them. Ulcerative colitis patients received no immunosuppressive medication before the diagnostic colonoscopy. Colonoscopy and blood draw happened at the same time. This entry is derived from a study of pediatric ulcerative colitis. For the study at large: Fewer than 10 patients showed pancolitis and two showed left-sided colitis.

The assay was immunoSEQ multiplex PCR, and TCRdb's table has in-frame clones only and misses some. The sample carries approximately 32,000 clones, more than 75% recorded once. Study-level results: Total lymphocyte DNA, not sorted subsets, was the template.

Sequencing input: blood. The rearrangement links TRBV11-1 to TRBJ1-2; D gene uncertain. The sequence came from a boy aged 5-17 years with severe ulcerative colitis. Here the CDR3 reads CASSFTGEVRTGYTF. CDR3 sequence (DNA): TGTGCCAGCAGCTTCACCGGGGAAGTACGTACTGGCTACACCTTC.